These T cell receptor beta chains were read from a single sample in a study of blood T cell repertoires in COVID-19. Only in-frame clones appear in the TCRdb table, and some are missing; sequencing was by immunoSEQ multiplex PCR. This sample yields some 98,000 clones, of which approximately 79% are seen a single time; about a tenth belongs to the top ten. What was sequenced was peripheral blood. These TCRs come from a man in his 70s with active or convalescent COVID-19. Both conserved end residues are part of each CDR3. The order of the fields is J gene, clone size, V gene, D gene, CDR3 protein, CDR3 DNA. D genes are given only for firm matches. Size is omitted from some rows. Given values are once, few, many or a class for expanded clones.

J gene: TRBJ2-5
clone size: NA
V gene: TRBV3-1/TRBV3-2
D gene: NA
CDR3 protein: CASSHFSGETQYF
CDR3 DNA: TGTGCCAGCAGCCACTTCTCCGGGGAGACCCAGTACTTC

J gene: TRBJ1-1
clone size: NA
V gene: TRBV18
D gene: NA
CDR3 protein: CASSPEQGKNTEAFF
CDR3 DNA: TGTGCCAGCTCACCAGAACAGGGTAAGAACACTGAAGCTTTCTTT

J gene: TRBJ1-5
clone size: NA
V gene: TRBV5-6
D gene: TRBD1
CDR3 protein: CASSLYGGGVGQPQHF
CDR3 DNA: TGTGCCAGCAGCTTGTACGGAGGGGGCGTTGGACAGCCCCAGCATTTT

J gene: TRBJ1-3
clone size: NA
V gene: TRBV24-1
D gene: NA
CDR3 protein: CATSDLAVSTGGHGNTIYF
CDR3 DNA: TGTGCCACCAGTGATTTGGCGGTGTCTACGGGGGGGCATGGAAACACCATATATTTT

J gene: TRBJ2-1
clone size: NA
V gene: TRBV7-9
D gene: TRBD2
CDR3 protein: CASSPPTSGGWDNEQFF
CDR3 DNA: TGTGCCAGCAGCCCCCCGACTAGCGGGGGGTGGGACAATGAGCAGTTCTTC

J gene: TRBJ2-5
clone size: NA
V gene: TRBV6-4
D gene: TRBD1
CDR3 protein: CAQGQGVETQYF
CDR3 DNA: TGTGCCCAAGGACAGGGGGTCGAGACCCAGTACTTC

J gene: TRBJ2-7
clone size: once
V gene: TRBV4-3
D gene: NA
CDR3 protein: CASSQDLGSIYEQYF
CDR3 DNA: TGCGCCAGCAGCCAAGACTTGGGCTCAATTTACGAGCAGTACTTC

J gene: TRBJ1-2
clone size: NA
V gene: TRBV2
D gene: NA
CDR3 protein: CASSTQGLGGYTF
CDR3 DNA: TGTGCCAGCAGTACACAGGGCCTAGGTGGCTACACCTTC

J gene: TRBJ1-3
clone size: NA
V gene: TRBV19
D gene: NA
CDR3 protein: CASNQDGNSGNTIYF
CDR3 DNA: TGTGCCAGTAACCAGGACGGGAACTCTGGAAACACCATATATTTT

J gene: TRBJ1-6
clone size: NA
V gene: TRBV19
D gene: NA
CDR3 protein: CASSWTESPLHF
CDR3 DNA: TGTGCCAGTAGTTGGACAGAGTCACCCCTCCACTTT

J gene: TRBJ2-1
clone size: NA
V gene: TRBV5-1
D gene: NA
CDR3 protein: CASSLAVWSSYNEQFF
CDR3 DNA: TGCGCCAGCAGCTTGGCCGTCTGGAGCTCCTACAATGAGCAGTTCTTC

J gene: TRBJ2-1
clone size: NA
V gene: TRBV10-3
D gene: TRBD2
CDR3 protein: CAISESRLAGGDEQFF
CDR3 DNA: TGTGCCATCAGTGAGTCGAGACTAGCGGGGGGTGATGAGCAGTTCTTC

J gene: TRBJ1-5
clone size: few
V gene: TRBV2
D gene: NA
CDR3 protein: CASSEWAGDPGNQPQHF
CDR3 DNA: TGTGCCAGCAGTGAATGGGCAGGCGATCCTGGCAATCAGCCCCAGCATTTT

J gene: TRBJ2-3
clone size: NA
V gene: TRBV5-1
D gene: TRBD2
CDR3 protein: CASSFRGADTQYF
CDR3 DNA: TGCGCCAGCAGCTTCCGGGGGGCAGATACGCAGTATTTT

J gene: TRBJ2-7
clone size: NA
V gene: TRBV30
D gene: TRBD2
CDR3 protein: CAWRPQTSGVVYEQYF
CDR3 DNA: TGTGCCTGGAGGCCCCAGACTAGCGGGGTTGTCTACGAGCAGTACTTC

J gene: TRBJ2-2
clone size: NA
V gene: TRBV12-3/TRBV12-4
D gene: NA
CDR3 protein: CASSLRGRELFF
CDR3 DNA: TGTGCCAGCAGTTTAAGAGGCCGGGAGCTGTTTTTT

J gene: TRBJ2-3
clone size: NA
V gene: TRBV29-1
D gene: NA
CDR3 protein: CSVAPGHATDTQYF
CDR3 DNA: TGCAGCGTGGCCCCGGGACACGCCACAGATACGCAGTATTTT

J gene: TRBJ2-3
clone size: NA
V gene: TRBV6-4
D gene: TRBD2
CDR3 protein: CASSALAGSTDTQYF
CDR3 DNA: TGTGCCAGCAGTGCTCTAGCGGGCAGCACAGATACGCAGTATTTT

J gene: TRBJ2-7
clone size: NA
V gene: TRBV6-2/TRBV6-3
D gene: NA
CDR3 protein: CASSYSDSVKNGYF
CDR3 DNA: TGTGCCAGCAGTTACTCGGACAGTGTTAAAAATGGGTACTTC

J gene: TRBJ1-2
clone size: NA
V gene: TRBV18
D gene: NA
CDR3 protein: CASSALDSSVGYTF
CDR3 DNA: TGTGCCAGCTCAGCACTCGACAGTTCCGTCGGCTACACCTTC

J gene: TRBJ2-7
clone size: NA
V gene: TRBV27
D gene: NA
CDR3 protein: CASRSLRGRGSYEQYF
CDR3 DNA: TGTGCCAGCAGATCCCTCAGGGGAAGGGGCTCCTACGAGCAGTACTTC

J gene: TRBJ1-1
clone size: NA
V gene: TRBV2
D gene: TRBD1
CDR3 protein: CASSERGQGVTEAFF
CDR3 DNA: TGTGCCAGCAGTGAGCGAGGACAGGGCGTAACTGAAGCTTTCTTT

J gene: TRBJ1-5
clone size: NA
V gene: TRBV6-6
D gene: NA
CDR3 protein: CASSSGGLNQPQHF
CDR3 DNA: TGTGCCAGCAGTTCGGGAGGCCTCAATCAGCCCCAGCATTTT

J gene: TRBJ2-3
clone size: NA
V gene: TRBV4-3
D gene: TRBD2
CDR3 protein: CASSPRRGFTDTQYF
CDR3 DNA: TGCGCCAGCAGCCCGCGGCGGGGGTTCACAGATACGCAGTATTTT

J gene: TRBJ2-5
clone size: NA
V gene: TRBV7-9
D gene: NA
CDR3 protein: CASSSRPGVFQETQYF
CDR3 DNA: TGTGCCAGCAGCTCCCGGCCAGGGGTCTTCCAAGAGACCCAGTACTTC

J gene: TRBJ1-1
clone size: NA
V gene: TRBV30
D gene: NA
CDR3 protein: CAWSPQARAFF
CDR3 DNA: TGTGCCTGGAGTCCCCAGGCGAGAGCTTTCTTT

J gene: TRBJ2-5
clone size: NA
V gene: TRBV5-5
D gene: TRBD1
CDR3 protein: CASSMPGQGSYQETQYF
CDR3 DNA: TGTGCCAGCAGTATGCCGGGACAGGGATCGTACCAAGAGACCCAGTACTTC

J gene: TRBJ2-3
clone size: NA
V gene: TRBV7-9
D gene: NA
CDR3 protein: CASSHSLNGGTDTQYF
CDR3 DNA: TGTGCCAGCAGCCATTCGCTAAACGGGGGCACAGATACGCAGTATTTT

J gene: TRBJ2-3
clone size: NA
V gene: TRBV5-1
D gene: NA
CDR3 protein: CASSLGRADTQYF
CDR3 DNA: TGCGCCAGCAGCTTGGGGAGGGCAGATACGCAGTATTTT

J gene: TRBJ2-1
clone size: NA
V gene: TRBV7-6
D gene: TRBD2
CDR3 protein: CASSALTSGGSEQFF
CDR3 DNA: TGTGCCAGCAGCGCCCTGACTAGCGGGGGGTCTGAGCAGTTCTTC

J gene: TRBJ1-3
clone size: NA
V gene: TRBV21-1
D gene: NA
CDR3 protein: CASSKGEGDRSGNTIYF
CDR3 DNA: TGTGCCAGCAGCAAAGGAGAAGGGGATCGGTCTGGAAACACCATATATTTT

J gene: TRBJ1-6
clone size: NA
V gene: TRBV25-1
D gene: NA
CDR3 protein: CASSDTSNSPLHF
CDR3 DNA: TGTGCCAGCAGTGATACGAGTAATTCACCCCTCCACTTT

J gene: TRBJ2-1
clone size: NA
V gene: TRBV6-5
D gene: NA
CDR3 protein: CASSSGRIGNEQFF
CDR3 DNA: TGTGCCAGCAGTAGCGGGCGAATCGGCAATGAGCAGTTCTTC

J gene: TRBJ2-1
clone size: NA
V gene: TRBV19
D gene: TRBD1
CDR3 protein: CASSTGGRGNEQFF
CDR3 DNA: TGTGCCAGCAGTACAGGGGGTAGGGGCAATGAGCAGTTCTTC

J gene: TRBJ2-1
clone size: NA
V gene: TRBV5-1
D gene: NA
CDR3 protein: CASSSRVGSYNEQFF
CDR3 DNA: TGCGCCAGCAGCTCCAGGGTCGGCTCCTACAATGAGCAGTTCTTC

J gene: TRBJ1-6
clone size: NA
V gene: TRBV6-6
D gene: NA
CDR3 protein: CASGELGSGNSPLHF
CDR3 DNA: TGTGCCAGCGGGGAGCTAGGGAGTGGTAATTCACCCCTCCACTTT

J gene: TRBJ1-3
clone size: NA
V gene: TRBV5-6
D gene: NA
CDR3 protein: CASSLGRENTIYF
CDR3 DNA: TGTGCCAGCAGCTTGGGTAGAGAAAACACCATATATTTT

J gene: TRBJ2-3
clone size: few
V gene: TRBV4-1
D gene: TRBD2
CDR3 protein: CASSQELAGGPNTQYF
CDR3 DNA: TGCGCCAGCAGCCAGGAATTAGCGGGGGGGCCGAATACGCAGTATTTT

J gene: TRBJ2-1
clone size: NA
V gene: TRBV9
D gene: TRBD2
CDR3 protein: CASSPTYGGGTHEQFF
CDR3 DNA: TGTGCCAGCAGCCCGACGTACGGCGGGGGGACCCATGAGCAGTTCTTC

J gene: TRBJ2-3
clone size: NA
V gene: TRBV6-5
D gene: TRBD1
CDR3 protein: CASRDRAGGSDTQYF
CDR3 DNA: TGTGCCAGCAGGGACCGCGCAGGGGGCTCAGATACGCAGTATTTT

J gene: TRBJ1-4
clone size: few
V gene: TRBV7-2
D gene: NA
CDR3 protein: CASSRTGENEKLFF
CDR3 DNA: TGTGCCAGCAGCCGCACAGGTGAAAATGAAAAACTGTTTTTT

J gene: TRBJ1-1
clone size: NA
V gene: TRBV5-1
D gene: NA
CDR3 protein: CASSLVSAGSEAFF
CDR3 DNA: TGCGCCAGCAGCTTGGTTTCGGCAGGATCTGAAGCTTTCTTT

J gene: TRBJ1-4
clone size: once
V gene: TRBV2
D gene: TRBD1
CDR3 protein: CASRLQGSGEKLFF
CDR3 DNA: TGTGCCAGCAGGCTACAGGGGTCAGGAGAAAAACTGTTTTTT

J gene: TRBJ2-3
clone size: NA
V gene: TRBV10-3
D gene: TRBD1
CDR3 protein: CAISLTGGRTDTQYF
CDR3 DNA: TGTGCCATCAGTTTAACAGGGGGCCGCACAGATACGCAGTATTTT

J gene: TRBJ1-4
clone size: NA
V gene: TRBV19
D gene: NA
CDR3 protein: CASKERSTNEKLFF
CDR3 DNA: TGTGCCAGTAAAGAGAGATCAACTAATGAAAAACTGTTTTTT

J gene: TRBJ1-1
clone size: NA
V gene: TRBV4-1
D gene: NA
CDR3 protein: CASSQRAFDGLTEAFF
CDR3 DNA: TGCGCCAGCAGCCAGCGGGCGTTTGACGGGCTCACTGAAGCTTTCTTT

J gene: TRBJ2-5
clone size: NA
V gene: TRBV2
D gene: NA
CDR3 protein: CASSAEETQYF
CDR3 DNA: TGTGCCAGCAGTGCGGAAGAGACCCAGTACTTC

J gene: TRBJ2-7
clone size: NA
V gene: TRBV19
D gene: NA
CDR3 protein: CASSIRVGEQYF
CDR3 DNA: TGTGCCAGTAGTATTCGGGTTGGGGAGCAGTACTTC

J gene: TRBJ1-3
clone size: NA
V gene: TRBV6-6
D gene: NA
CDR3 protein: CASRPGGSGNTIYF
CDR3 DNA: TGTGCCAGCAGACCGGGGGGGAGTGGAAACACCATATATTTT

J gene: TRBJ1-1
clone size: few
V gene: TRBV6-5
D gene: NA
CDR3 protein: CASSYSTHTEAFF
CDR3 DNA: TGTGCCAGCAGTTACTCGACTCACACTGAAGCTTTCTTT